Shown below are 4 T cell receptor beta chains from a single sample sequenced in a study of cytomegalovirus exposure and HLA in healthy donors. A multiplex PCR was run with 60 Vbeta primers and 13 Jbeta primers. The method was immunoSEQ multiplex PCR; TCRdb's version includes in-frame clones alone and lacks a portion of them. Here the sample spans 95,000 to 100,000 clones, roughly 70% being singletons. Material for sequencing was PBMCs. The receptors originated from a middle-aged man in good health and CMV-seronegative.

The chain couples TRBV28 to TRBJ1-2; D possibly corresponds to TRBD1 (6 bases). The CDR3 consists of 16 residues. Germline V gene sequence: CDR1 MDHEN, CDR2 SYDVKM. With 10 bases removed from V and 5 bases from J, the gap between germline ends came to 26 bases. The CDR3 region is CAILPGSGRGGYGYTF. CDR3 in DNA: TGTGCCATCCTTCCCGGATCGGGCAGGGGAGGGTATGGCTACACCTTC.

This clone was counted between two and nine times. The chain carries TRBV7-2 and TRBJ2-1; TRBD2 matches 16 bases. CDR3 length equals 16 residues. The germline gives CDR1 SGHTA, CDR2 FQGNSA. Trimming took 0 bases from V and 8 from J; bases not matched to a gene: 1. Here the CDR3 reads CASSLAGTSGGDEQFF. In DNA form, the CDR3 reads TGTGCCAGCAGCTTAGCGGGGACTAGCGGGGGGGATGAGCAGTTCTTC.

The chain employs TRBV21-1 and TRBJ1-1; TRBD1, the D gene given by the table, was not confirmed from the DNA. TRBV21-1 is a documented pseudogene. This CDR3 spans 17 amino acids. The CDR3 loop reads CASSKDPPGVGDTEAFF. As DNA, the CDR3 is TGTGCCAGCAGCAAAGACCCCCCAGGGGTTGGTGACACTGAAGCTTTCTTT.

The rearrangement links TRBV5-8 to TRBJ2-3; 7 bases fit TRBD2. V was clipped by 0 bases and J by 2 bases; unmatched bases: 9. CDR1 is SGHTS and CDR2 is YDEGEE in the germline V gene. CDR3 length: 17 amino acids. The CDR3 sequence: CASSLVRLAVATDTQYF. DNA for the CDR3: TGTGCCAGCAGCTTGGTTCGGCTAGCGGTGGCCACAGATACGCAGTATTTT.